These 29 T cell receptor beta chains were sequenced from one sample in a study of a mutant IDH1 vaccine in newly diagnosed glioma. Time point here: week 11, during vaccination. One vaccine dose held 300 ug of mutant IDH1 20-mer peptide and came with topical imiquimod. The table came from immunoSEQ multiplex PCR; TCRdb's copy has only in-frame clones and leaves some out. Here the sample spans over 95,000 clones, roughly 90% being singletons. These receptors' antigens are unknown. The sequenced sample was PBMCs, obtained from a glioma patient whose treatment included an IDH1 peptide vaccine. These TCRs come from a woman in her 50s with glioma.

The chain combines TRBV27 with TRBJ2-7; no clear D. This CDR3 region has 13 residues. The ends were cut back, 3 bases at V and 6 bases at J, with 12 bases in the middle. Germline-derived CDR1 and CDR2 are MNHEY and SMNVEV (reference sequence). CDR3 sequence reads: CASSLAGTREQYF. CDR3 nucleotides: TGTGCCAGCAGTTTGGCAGGTACCCGCGAGCAGTACTTC.

V is TRBV5-6 and J is TRBJ1-1; weak D call: TRBD1 (6 bases). The length of the CDR3 is 15 residues. Germline V CDR1 and CDR2: SGHDT, YYEEEE. Between the trimmed V and J ends, which lost 2 bases and 5 bases, there was a span of 16 bases. CDR3 loop: CASSFNRDLVTEAFF. DNA of the CDR3: TGTGCCAGCAGCTTCAACAGGGATTTGGTGACTGAAGCTTTCTTT.

This sequence joins TRBV27 and TRBJ1-4; D is possibly TRBD1 (6 bases). The germline V and J ends were trimmed by 8 bases and 3 bases, with 16 bases remaining between them. The CDR3 consists of 15 residues. CDR1 MNHEY and CDR2 SMNVEV come from the germline V gene (reference sequence). In DNA form, the CDR3 reads TGTGCCAGCGGATCCTGGGGGGCGGCTAATGAAAAACTGTTTTTT. It specifies CASGSWGAANEKLFF. Full variable domain (missing parts from reference TRBV27 and TRBJ1-4): EAQVTQNPRYLITVTGKKLTVTCSQNMNHEYMSWYRQDPGLGLRQIYYSMNVEVTDKGDVPEGYKVSRKEKRNFPLILESPSPNQTSLYFCASGSWGAANEKLFFGSGTQLSVL.

DNA for the CDR3: TGTGCCAGTAGTATGAACAGGGAGATTGAAGCTTTCTTT. It yields the protein CASSMNREIEAFF. This rearrangement joins TRBV19 to TRBJ1-1, with D possibly TRBD1 on 6 matching bases. V gave up 3 bases and J gave up 7 bases, with 12 bases separating them. CDR1 is LNHDA, CDR2 SQIVND, per germline (reference sequence). The CDR3 sequence is 13 residues long.

This clone was seen once. This chain uses TRBV12-2 with TRBJ1-1. TRBV12-2 is marked as a pseudogene. The CDR3 has 18 residues. The CDR3 region is CASRLPDLTALPNTEAFF. CDR3 coding DNA: TGTGCAAGTCGCTTACCAGACCTGACGGCCCTACCTAACACTGAAGCTTTCTTT.

Details on this clone: One junction end does not reproduce the germline sequence, and a read error may be involved. The same CDR3 is also encoded by other DNA sequences in this sample. The chain is built from TRBV7-7 and TRBJ2-1; TRBD1 agrees at 10 bases. The CDR3 is 15 amino acids. Germline CDR1 reads SSHAT; CDR2 reads FNYEAQ (reference sequence). CDR3 nucleotide sequence: TGTGCTAGCAGCCTCGGACAGGGGGCCTACAATGAGCAGTTCTTC. Encoded protein: CASSLGQGAYNEQFF. The whole variable domain, remainder taken from reference TRBV7-7 and TRBJ2-1, is GAGVSQSPRYKVTKRGQDVTLRCDPISSHATLYWYQQALGQGPEFLTYFNYEAQPDKSGLPSDRFSAERPEGSISTLTIQRTEQRDSAMYRCASSLGQGAYNEQFFGPGTRLTVL.

The chain carries TRBV5-1 and TRBJ2-2; TRBD2 matches 8 bases. The germline V gene has CDR1 SGHRS and CDR2 YFSETQ. Unmatched junction bases numbered 6, after V lost 7 bases and J lost 7 bases. The CDR3 consists of 13 residues. In nucleotides, the CDR3 is TGCGCCAGCGCGGGAGGCCCCGGCGGGGAGCTGTTTTTT. This sequence encodes CASAGGPGGELFF. Based on the CDR3 plus reference TRBV5-1 and TRBJ2-2, the full variable domain is KAGVTQTPRYLIKTRGQQVTLSCSPISGHRSVSWYQQTPGQGLQFLFEYFSETQRNKGNFPGRFSGRQFSNSRSEMNVSTLELGDSALYLCASAGGPGGELFFGEGSRLTVL.

This chain links TRBV6-6 with TRBJ2-1, with D hard to call. The CDR3 is 15 amino acids. CDR1 and CDR2 from the germline V gene are MNHNY and SVGAGI (reference sequence). V was pared by 6 bases and J by 5 bases, with 17 bases between. DNA for the CDR3: TGTGCCAGCAGGACGGCACCCAAGACCAACAATGAGCAGTTCTTC. As protein: CASRTAPKTNNEQFF.

The gene calls are TRBV30 and TRBJ1-4; D uncertain. V dropped 3 bases and J dropped 3 bases, with 11 bases sitting between them. This CDR3 region has 14 residues. Germline values: CDR1 GTSNPN, CDR2 SVGIG (reference sequence). For the CDR3, the DNA is TGTGCCTGGAGGGCGGGGTCCTCTAATGAAAAACTGTTTTTT. This gives the protein CAWRAGSSNEKLFF.

The chain couples TRBV7-3 to TRBJ2-3; 7 positions agree with TRBD1. This CDR3 has 13 amino acids. The germline V gene has CDR1 SGHTA and CDR2 FQGTGA. Trimming removed 3 bases from V and 4 bases from J; junction bases left unmatched: 1. CDR3 DNA sequence: TGTGCCAGCAGCTTTCAGGGGGCAGATACGCAGTATTTT. This codes for CASSFQGADTQYF.

This CDR3 reads CASSQDWPSGIYNEQFF. CDR3 bases: TGTGCCAGCAGCCAAGATTGGCCTAGCGGGATCTACAATGAGCAGTTCTTC. The chain combines TRBV4-2 with TRBJ2-1, with 9 bases that match TRBD2. The germline V gene has CDR1 LGHNA and CDR2 YNFKEQ. The length of the CDR3 is 17 residues. The trim removed 0 bases at V and 3 bases at J, leaving 6 bases unmatched.

About this clone: The junction differs from germline at one of its ends, possibly a read error. V and J are TRBV11-2 and TRBJ1-1, with a possible D match to TRBD1 (6 bases). The CDR3 contains 12 residues. Germline values: CDR1 SGHAT, CDR2 FQNNGV. The CDR3 coding sequence is TGTGCCAGCAGCACTATACGACAGGAACGCTTGTTT. The encoded protein is CASSTIRQERLF.

Only one count was recorded for this clone. CDR3 amino acids: CASSRRTGNTEAFF. As DNA, the CDR3 is TGTGCCAGCAGTCGAAGGACAGGGAACACTGAAGCTTTCTTT. The V call is TRBV6-5, the J call TRBJ1-1, with 7 bases lining up with TRBD1. J gave up 1 base and V 5 bases, and 4 bases lay outside the gene matches. The CDR3 covers 14 residues. Looked up from germline, CDR1 is MNHEY and CDR2 is SVGAGI.

V gene TRBV6-1 combines with J gene TRBJ1-3; 8 nucleotides align to TRBD1. Germline CDR1 and CDR2: MNHNS and SASEGT. The CDR3 totals 16 residues. V gave up 4 bases and J gave up 0 bases; unmatched junction bases: 5. The CDR3, as DNA: TGTGCCAGCAGTGGGACAGGGTCCGTCTCTGGAAACACCATATATTTT. It yields the protein CASSGTGSVSGNTIYF.

The chain recombines TRBV15 with TRBJ2-7, with D hard to call. The CDR3 consists of 14 residues. V lost 3 bases and J lost 4, with 13 bases in between. The germline V gene has CDR1 LNHNV and CDR2 YYDKDF (reference sequence). CDR3 coding DNA: TGTGCCACCAGCAGCTGGCGGACCGGTTACGAGCAGTACTTC. This gives the protein CATSSWRTGYEQYF.

This clone showed up just a few times. The chain recombines TRBV10-3 with TRBJ1-1, with TRBD1 identical over 8 bases. Germline CDR1 ENHRY, CDR2 SYGVKD. The CDR3 contains 15 residues. V lost 3 bases and J lost 0; bases outside the gene matches: 3. CDR3 DNA: TGTGCCATCAGTGACTTGACAGGGGTGAACACTGAAGCTTTCTTT. Protein sequence: CAISDLTGVNTEAFF.

The chain recombines TRBV6-6 with TRBJ2-5, with 9 bases identical to TRBD2. The germline CDR1 and CDR2 sequences are MNHNY and SVGAGI (reference sequence). This CDR3 spans 16 amino acids. J gave up 5 bases and V 4 bases, and 11 bases lay outside the gene matches. As DNA, the CDR3 is TGTGCCAGCAGTTCCCCCGGGCGGGAGGGCCGGGAGACCCAGTACTTC. Its protein is CASSSPGREGRETQYF.

The gene calls are TRBV2 and TRBJ2-1; D gene unclear. Per germline, CDR1 SNHLY and CDR2 FYNNEI. V lost 4 bases and J lost 14, with 15 bases in between. The CDR3 totals 12 residues. The CDR3 DNA sequence: TGTGCCAGCAGTGCCGAATCGGTTAAAGAGTTCTTC. Its translation is CASSAESVKEFF.

V usage is TRBV6-1 and J usage is TRBJ2-7; no clear D gene. The CDR3 runs to 10 residues. CDR1 is MNHNS, CDR2 SASEGT, per germline. V shed 8 bases and J shed 6 bases, with 8 bases lying between them. The CDR3 loop is CASRWFEQYF. CDR3 sequence (DNA): TGTGCCAGCCGCTGGTTCGAGCAGTACTTC.

A note on this clone: At one of its ends the junction is not consistent with the germline gene, which may arise from a read error. This chain uses TRBV20-1 with TRBJ2-7, with D perhaps matching TRBD1 or TRBD2 (6 bases each). The germline CDR1 and CDR2 sequences are DFQATT and SNEGSKA (reference sequence). The length of the CDR3 is 11 residues. CDR3 sequence (DNA): TGCAGTGCGAGAGGGGGGTACGAGCAGTACTTC. Its translation is CSARGGYEQYF.

The genes are TRBV4-1 and TRBJ1-6; 7 bases fit TRBD1. CDR1 MGHRA and CDR2 YSYEKL come from the germline V gene. The CDR3 has 16 amino acids. Trimming removed 5 bases from V and 3 bases from J; junction bases left unmatched: 7. This chain's CDR3 is CASSFRQGGYNSPLHF. The CDR3, as DNA: TGCGCCAGCAGCTTCCGACAGGGAGGCTATAATTCACCCCTCCACTTT.

The chain couples TRBV5-4 to TRBJ2-7; 11 bases fit TRBD2. Per germline, CDR1 SGHNT and CDR2 YYREEE (reference sequence). J was trimmed by 3 bases and V by 4 bases; bases with no gene match: 3. The CDR3 runs 14 residues. The CDR3 is CASSVSGRVYEQYF. In DNA, the CDR3 is TGTGCCAGCAGCGTTAGCGGGAGGGTCTACGAGCAGTACTTC. The whole variable domain, remainder taken from reference TRBV5-4 and TRBJ2-7, is ETGVTQSPTHLIKTRGQQVTLRCSSQSGHNTVSWYQQALGQGPQFIFQYYREEENGRGNFPPRFSGLQFPNYSSELNVNALELDDSALYLCASSVSGRVYEQYFGPGTRLTVT.

The gene calls are TRBV15 and TRBJ1-5; the D gene is possibly TRBD1 (5 bases). V shed 3 bases and J shed 5 bases, with 11 bases lying between them. Germline V gives CDR1 LNHNV, CDR2 YYDKDF (reference sequence). The CDR3 totals 14 residues. The CDR3, as DNA: TGTGCCACCAGCAGGGGGCGTCGCTATCAGCCCCAGCATTTT. Amino acid sequence: CATSRGRRYQPQHF. Using reference TRBV15 and TRBJ1-5 for the parts outside the CDR3, the full variable domain is DAMVIQNPRYQVTQFGKPVTLSCSQTLNHNVMYWYQQKSSQAPKLLFHYYDKDFNNEADTPDNFQSRRPNTSFCFLDIRSPGLGDTAMYLCATSRGRRYQPQHFGDGTRLSIL.

The V call is TRBV6-7, the J call TRBJ1-5; D is ambiguous. TRBV6-7 has ORF status, its function being uncertain. V was cut by 5 bases and J by 0 bases, with 14 bases left in between. The CDR3 is made up of 16 amino acids. The CDR3 sequence: CASSEAVFSSNQPQHF. DNA of the CDR3: TGTGCCAGCAGTGAAGCAGTTTTCTCTAGCAATCAGCCCCAGCATTTT.

The V call is TRBV7-9, the J call TRBJ1-2, with D maybe TRBD1 (6 bases). Germline V gene lookup returns CDR1 SEHNR and CDR2 FQNEAQ (reference sequence). Trimming pared 4 bases from V and 2 bases from J, leaving 8 bases between. The CDR3 contains 13 residues. CDR3 sequence: CASSSGQNYGYTF. In nucleotides, the CDR3 is TGTGCCAGCAGCTCCGGACAGAACTATGGCTACACCTTC.

This clone was seen once. The CDR3 is CASSAGPGGTEAFF. The CDR3 DNA is TGTGCCAGCAGCGCAGGCCCAGGGGGCACTGAAGCTTTCTTT. The rearrangement uses TRBV7-3 and TRBJ1-1; 7 bases match TRBD1. The V segment lost 5 bases and the J segment 4 bases; nucleotides outside the gene matches: 7. The V gene's germline CDR1 is SGHTA and CDR2 FQGTGA. The CDR3 length is 14 residues.

The chain carries TRBV5-4 and TRBJ2-5; D call uncertain. Per germline, CDR1 SGHNT and CDR2 YYREEE (reference sequence). Trimming removed 5 bases at V and 4 bases at J, with 15 bases between. The length of the CDR3 is 14 residues. CDR3 sequence (DNA): TGTGCCAGCAGACAAGACGGCTGGATAGAGACCCAGTACTTC. This encodes CASRQDGWIETQYF.

V and J are TRBV28 and TRBJ2-7; 8 bases align to TRBD1. Germline V gene lookup returns CDR1 MDHEN and CDR2 SYDVKM. With V trimmed by 6 bases and J by 2 bases, 9 bases remained unmatched. The CDR3 covers 15 residues. CDR3 in DNA: TGTGCCAGCAGATCAGGGGGCGCGGGACCCTACGAGCAGTACTTC. Its protein product is CASRSGGAGPYEQYF. The whole variable domain, filled in from reference TRBV28 and TRBJ2-7, reads DVKVTQSSRYLVKRTGEKVFLECVQDMDHENMFWYRQDPGLGLRLIYFSYDVKMKEKGDIPEGYSVSREKKERFSLILESASTNQTSMYLCASRSGGAGPYEQYFGPGTRLTVT.

The J gene is TRBJ2-7, the V gene TRBV20-1, with D perhaps matching TRBD1 (5 bases). This CDR3 region has 11 residues. Germline CDR1 is DFQATT and CDR2 is SNEGSKA (reference sequence). The ends were cut back, 4 bases at V and 4 bases at J, with 8 bases in the middle. The CDR3 protein is CSAIREYEQYF. The CDR3 DNA is TGCAGTGCTATCAGGGAATACGAGCAGTACTTC.